This TCR beta chain was retrieved from a study of blood T cell repertoires in COVID-19. Study as a whole: There were acute and convalescent COVID-19 samples, and they came from the United States, Italy and Spain.

J lost 4 bases, V lost 3 bases, and 17 bases had no gene match. The CDR3 sequence is 18 residues long. In germline, CDR1 is SNHLY, CDR2 FYNNEI. Per the authors' pipeline: Amplifying reference gene primers gave estimates of nucleated cell counts. TCRdb's table, derived via immunoSEQ multiplex PCR, lists solely in-frame clones and lacks some. That table gives V, J and clone size, and the DNA gave D and trimming. The repertoire holds more than 200,000 clones, about 88% seen once, with 2% to 2.5% in the top ten. The sequence was collected from a woman in her thirties or forties who had recovered from COVID-19. Sequencing was carried out using peripheral blood. This chain links TRBV2 with TRBJ1-2; TRBD1 aligns across 7 bases. CDR3 loop: CASSDDPLTGQRGYGYTF. In DNA form, the CDR3 reads TGTGCCAGCAGTGATGACCCGCTGACAGGGCAACGAGGCTATGGCTACACCTTC.